A selection of T cell receptor beta chains follows, all from one sample in a study of cytomegalovirus exposure and HLA in healthy donors. TCRdb's copy holds only in-frame clones and misses some; the assay was immunoSEQ multiplex PCR. In the table there are some 120,000 clones, 75% to 85% of which are singletons. The specimen was PBMCs. These receptors were obtained from a man younger than 40 in good health and CMV-seropositive. Each CDR3 is given with its conserved first and last residue. The D gene is left open where the match is weak. Size is omitted from some rows. Given values are once, few, many or a class for expanded clones.

TRBJ2-6	.	TRBV7-3	TRBD1	TGTGCCAGCAGCTTAGGACAGGGAGTCTCTGGGGCCAACGTCCTGACTTTC	CASSLGQGVSGANVLTF
TRBJ2-7	.	TRBV4-1	.	TGCGCCAGCAGCCAAAAACAGGGTGGGCCCTACGAGCAGTACTTC	CASSQKQGGPYEQYF
TRBJ1-3	.	TRBV5-1	TRBD1	TGCGCCAGCAGCTTGGAGGGACAGGCTTACGGAAACACCATATATTTT	CASSLEGQAYGNTIYF
TRBJ2-7	.	TRBV27	TRBD1	TGTGCCAGCAGGCACTCCCCGGGACAGGGGAGGGTCTACGAGCAGTACTTC	CASRHSPGQGRVYEQYF
TRBJ2-3	.	TRBV19	TRBD1	TGTGCCAGTAGGAACGGACAGGGGGTTACAGATACGCAGTATTTT	CASRNGQGVTDTQYF
TRBJ2-2	.	TRBV5-1	.	TGCGCCAGCAGCTTGGATAGCAGGGTTGACACCGGGGAGCTGTTTTTT	CASSLDSRVDTGELFF
TRBJ1-1	once	TRBV19	.	TGTGCCAGTGGGGAGAGGGGGGGCACTGAAGCTTTCTTT	CASGERGGTEAFF
TRBJ2-3	.	TRBV4-2	.	TGTGCCAGCAAACAGGAGACCGCAGATACGCAGTATTTT	CASKQETADTQYF
TRBJ2-3	.	TRBV4-2	TRBD1	TGTGCCAGCAGCCAAGCGGGCAGGGGGCAGGCAGATACGCAGTATTTT	CASSQAGRGQADTQYF
TRBJ1-1	.	TRBV29-1	.	TGCAGCGTTGAAGCTCGGGTGCGGAACACTGAAGCTTTCTTT	CSVEARVRNTEAFF
TRBJ1-5	few	TRBV7-2	.	TGTGCCAGCAGCTTACAGAACAATCAGCCCCAGCATTTT	CASSLQNNQPQHF
TRBJ1-1	.	TRBV5-1	.	TGCGCCAGCAGCTTGGCCGGGGGGGCAATCACTCGAAACACTGAAGCTTTCTTT	CASSLAGGAITRNTEAFF
TRBJ1-4	.	TRBV5-1	.	TGCGCCAGCAGCTCCGGACACCCCGTAGGGGAAAAACTGTTTTTT	CASSSGHPVGEKLFF
TRBJ2-2	.	TRBV7-2	.	TGTGCCAGCAGCGTCTACGCCGGGGAGCTGTTTTTT	CASSVYAGELFF
TRBJ2-4	.	TRBV10-1	.	TGCGCCAGCAGTGAGAAAGGTTGCGTCAGGGTCGCGAGGATAGCCAAAAACAGTCAGTACTTC	CASSEKGCVRVARIAKNSQYF
TRBJ2-5	.	TRBV5-6	.	TGTGCCAGCAGCTTGCGGGGACAAGAGACCCAGTACTTC	CASSLRGQETQYF
TRBJ2-5	.	TRBV27	TRBD2	TGTGCCAGCAATCCAGCGGCTAGCGGGAGGGATCTACTAGAGACCCAGTACTTC	CASNPAASGRDLLETQYF
TRBJ2-1	.	TRBV7-2	TRBD2	TGTGCCAGCAGCGGTAGCGGGAGAGCCTACAATGAGCAGTTCTTC	CASSGSGRAYNEQFF
TRBJ2-3	.	TRBV30	TRBD2	TGTGCCTGGAGTCCGGCGGGGCGGGGGAACACAGATACGCAGTATTTT	CAWSPAGRGNTDTQYF
TRBJ1-2	.	TRBV7-2	TRBD1	TGTGCCAGCAGCCCACAGGGACAGGGCGGTGGCTACACCTTC	CASSPQGQGGGYTF
TRBJ1-2	.	TRBV4-3	.	TGCGCCAGCAGCCAAGAGCATTTGAGGGATACTGGCTACACCTTC	CASSQEHLRDTGYTF
TRBJ2-1	.	TRBV2	TRBD2	TGTGCCAGCACAAGCGGGGGGGACAATGAGCAGTTCTTC	CASTSGGDNEQFF
TRBJ2-4	.	TRBV10-1	.	TGCGCCAGCAACCACCAAAACGACAGACTGTGCATTCAGTACTTC	CASNHQNDRLCIQYF
TRBJ1-1	once	TRBV7-3	TRBD1	TGTGCCAGCAGCTCACACGGGACAGGGGGCTCCGACACTGAAGCTTTCTTT	CASSSHGTGGSDTEAFF
TRBJ1-5	.	TRBV28	.	TGTGCCAGCAGTCCCAGAGACAGATACTATCAGCCCCAGCATTTT	CASSPRDRYYQPQHF
TRBJ2-7	.	TRBV9	.	TGTGCCAGCAGCGTAGGAGCTGGGGAGGCCCCCTCTCCCTACGAGCAGTACTTC	CASSVGAGEAPSPYEQYF
TRBJ2-7	.	TRBV7-2	TRBD2	TGTGCCAGCAGTCGAATAGCGGGAGGGGCCTACGAGCAGTACTTC	CASSRIAGGAYEQYF
TRBJ2-7	.	TRBV4-1	TRBD2	TGCGCCAGCAGCCTCGGGGCTAGCGGGAGCTCCTACGAGCAGTACTTC	CASSLGASGSSYEQYF
TRBJ2-7	.	TRBV7-9	TRBD2	TGTTCCAGCGGGGCCTCAGCCTCCTACGAGCAGTACTTC	CSSGASASYEQYF
TRBJ2-2	few	TRBV7-3	TRBD2	TGTGCCAGCAGCTCAGCCCCAGACGAACTAGCGGGAGGGATGAACACCGGGGAGCTGTTTTTT	CASSSAPDELAGGMNTGELFF
TRBJ1-1	.	TRBV5-1	.	TGCGCCAGCAGCTTGGAAAGGAGGGGCACTGAAGCTTTCTTT	CASSLERRGTEAFF
TRBJ2-3	few	TRBV2	TRBD2	TGTGCCAGCAGTGAACCTAGCGGCCACACAGATACGCAGTATTTT	CASSEPSGHTDTQYF
TRBJ2-3	.	TRBV5-1	TRBD2	TGCGCCAGCAGCTGGAGCGGGGGGCAGAAAGATACGCAGTATTTT	CASSWSGGQKDTQYF
TRBJ2-3	.	TRBV4-2	.	TGTGCCAGCAGCCCCGGGGGCACAGATACGCAGTATTTT	CASSPGGTDTQYF
TRBJ1-3	.	TRBV30	.	TGTGCCTGTACAGGGCCCTCTGGAAACACCATATATTTT	CACTGPSGNTIYF
TRBJ2-7	.	TRBV29-1	TRBD1	TGCAGCGCACAGACAGGGGGCGGATCCTACGAGCAGTACTTC	CSAQTGGGSYEQYF
TRBJ2-7	.	TRBV7-9	.	TGTGCCAGCAGCTTAGCAACCGTTAGCTCCTACGAGCAGTACTTC	CASSLATVSSYEQYF
TRBJ2-7	.	TRBV5-1	.	TGCGCCAGCAGCTTGGCGGGGGAAGACTACGAGCAGTACTTC	CASSLAGEDYEQYF
TRBJ1-1	.	TRBV7-3	.	TGTGCCAGCAGCTTAAACCCCCAGTTTGAAGCTTTCTTT	CASSLNPQFEAFF
TRBJ1-1	few	TRBV11-2	.	TGTGCCAGCAGCTCGTCGGGGAGCACTGAAGCTTTCTTT	CASSSSGSTEAFF
TRBJ1-2	.	TRBV28	.	TGTGCCATAGCGCCTCCATATAACTATGGCTACACCTTC	CAIAPPYNYGYTF
TRBJ1-5	.	TRBV4-1	TRBD1	TGCGCCAGCAGCCAAGATCGGAGGGGGCTCAATCAGCCCCAGCATTTT	CASSQDRRGLNQPQHF
TRBJ1-1	.	TRBV7-3	TRBD1	TGTGCCAGCAAGGTGGGGACAGACACTGAAGCTTTCTTT	CASKVGTDTEAFF
TRBJ2-7	few	TRBV4-1	.	TGCGCCAGCAGCCAAGCGCTAACGGAGGTCTCCTACGAGCAGTACTTC	CASSQALTEVSYEQYF
TRBJ1-2	.	TRBV18	.	TGTGCCAGCTCACCGGAGGCCCGGATACCGGGTGGCTACACCTTC	CASSPEARIPGGYTF
TRBJ2-7	.	TRBV19	TRBD1	TGTGCCAGTAGTAAGAGGTGGGCGACCGGGACAGGGCGACCCTACGAGCAGTACTTC	CASSKRWATGTGRPYEQYF
TRBJ2-3	.	TRBV6-6	.	TGTGTCAGCAGGAACCCTAGCGTGGGATCCCCAGATACGCAGTATTTT	CVSRNPSVGSPDTQYF
TRBJ1-2	.	TRBV2	TRBD1	TGTGCCAGCAACGTCAGGACAGGTGATGGCTACACCTTC	CASNVRTGDGYTF
TRBJ2-6	.	TRBV28	.	TGTGCCAGCACCCTGACGTCTGGGGCCAACGGCCTGACTTTC	CASTLTSGANGLTF
TRBJ2-5	.	TRBV11-2	.	TGTGCCACCGCTTCTTATACGGGGTTGGTAGAGACCCAGTACTTC	CATASYTGLVETQYF
TRBJ1-5	.	TRBV7-3	.	TGTGCCAGCAGCTTAGGGCCTGATCAGCCCCAGCATTTT	CASSLGPDQPQHF
TRBJ2-3	.	TRBV11-3	.	TGTGCCAGCAGCTTAGTTACTGTCCCCGTTACGCAGTATTTT	CASSLVTVPVTQYF
TRBJ1-4	once	TRBV30	.	TGTGCCTGGAGTGCGGACAGCCTCACACTGTTTTTT	CAWSADSLTLFF
TRBJ2-1	.	TRBV19	.	TGTGCCAGCAGGGACACCTATTACAATGAGCAGTTCTTC	CASRDTYYNEQFF
TRBJ1-2	.	TRBV7-2	.	TGTGCCAGCAGCTTCCCACTTTTCAACTATGGCTACACCTTC	CASSFPLFNYGYTF
TRBJ1-2	.	TRBV4-1	TRBD1	TGCGCCAGCAGCCTAGGACAGGCCTATGGCTACACCTTC	CASSLGQAYGYTF
TRBJ2-7	.	TRBV7-9	.	TGTGCCACCGAAAGCGGACGCGAGCAGTACTTC	CATESGREQYF
TRBJ2-1	once	TRBV7-2	TRBD2	TGTGCCAGCAGCTTGTATAGCGGGAGGGCATACAATGAGCAGTTCTTC	CASSLYSGRAYNEQFF
TRBJ2-1	.	TRBV5-1	TRBD2	TGCGCCAGCAGCTACCTAGCGGGGGGCCTAGATGAGCAGTTCTTC	CASSYLAGGLDEQFF